One sample yielded the 20 T cell receptor beta chains listed below, sequenced in a study of cytomegalovirus exposure and HLA in healthy donors. Primers included in the PCR were 60 Vbeta and 13 Jbeta primers. Only in-frame clones appear in the TCRdb table, and some are missing; sequencing was by immunoSEQ multiplex PCR. The table shows 150,000 to 200,000 clones, with 79% occurring only once. Sample: PBMCs. Receptors originate from a girl between 5 and 17 years old in good health and CMV-seropositive.

The chain has TRBV6-4 and TRBJ2-3, with TRBD2 matching 13 bases. CDR3 length equals 15 residues. Germline assignment: CDR1 MRHNA and CDR2 SNTAGT. Losses at the gene ends were 3 bases for V and 4 bases for J; bases not matched to a gene: 1. Written as DNA, the CDR3 is TGTGCCAGCAGTGAACTAGCGGGGGGGCCAGATACGCAGTATTTT. Its translation is CASSELAGGPDTQYF.

The chain links TRBV5-4 to TRBJ2-7; 9 bases match TRBD1. The CDR3 runs to 16 residues. Per germline, CDR1 SGHNT and CDR2 YYREEE (reference sequence). V was clipped by 4 bases and J by 2 bases; unmatched bases: 10. CDR3 amino acids: CASSRTGQGVTYEQYF. In DNA, the CDR3 is TGTGCCAGCAGCCGGACGGGACAGGGAGTCACCTACGAGCAGTACTTC.

This chain connects TRBV4-1 to TRBJ2-7, with 10 bases identical to TRBD1. With V trimmed by 3 bases and J by 5 bases, 10 bases remained unmatched. Germline V gene sequence: CDR1 MGHRA, CDR2 YSYEKL. There are 16 residues in the CDR3. CDR3 bases: TGCGCCAGCAGCCATTCCTCCGGGACAGGGGCCGACGAGCAGTACTTC. It is translated as CASSHSSGTGADEQYF.

The chain has TRBV7-9 and TRBJ2-1, with 8 bases lining up with TRBD1. The germline gives CDR1 SEHNR, CDR2 FQNEAQ (reference sequence). The CDR3 extends over 15 amino acids. The J segment lost 1 base and the V segment lost 5 bases, leaving 4 bases of the junction unmatched. The CDR3: CASSDGQGSYNEQFF. CDR3 nucleotides: TGTGCCAGCAGCGACGGACAGGGATCCTACAATGAGCAGTTCTTC.

The chain couples TRBV7-2 to TRBJ2-5, with D perhaps TRBD2 (5 bases). The V end was cut by 2 bases, the J end by 5 bases, with 15 bases between. This CDR3 contains 15 residues. Germline V lookup: CDR1 SGHTA, CDR2 FQGNSA. Here the CDR3 reads CASSLSITSVETQYF. The CDR3 coding sequence is TGTGCCAGCAGCTTATCTATTACTAGTGTGGAGACCCAGTACTTC.

The rearrangement joins TRBV6-4 to TRBJ2-3, with D maybe TRBD2 (6 bases). This CDR3 has 16 amino acids. Trimming removed 3 bases from V and 6 bases from J, with 19 bases in between. The V gene's germline CDR1 is MRHNA and CDR2 SNTAGT. CDR3 DNA sequence: TGTGCCAGCAGTGAGTCCCGGGACTCGGGGTCGGATACGCAGTATTTT. It translates to CASSESRDSGSDTQYF.

The chain is built from TRBV5-1 and TRBJ2-4; D possibly corresponds to TRBD2 (6 bases). The CDR3 length is 12 residues. V lost 5 bases, J lost 7 bases, and 10 bases lay in between. From germline, CDR1 is SGHRS and CDR2 YFSETQ. The CDR3 region has the DNA TGCGCCAGCAGGGGTGGGAGGAACATTCAGTACTTC. It yields the protein CASRGGRNIQYF.

V usage is TRBV6-5 and J usage is TRBJ1-5; 7 nucleotides line up with TRBD1. The ends lost 5 bases at V and 6 bases at J; junction bases unmatched: 10. This CDR3 has 15 residues. CDR1 is MNHEY and CDR2 is SVGAGI in the germline V gene. The CDR3 bases are TGTGCCAGCAGTCATGGACAGGAGGGGGGTCAGCCCCAGCATTTT. It yields the protein CASSHGQEGGQPQHF.

The genes are TRBV10-3 and TRBJ1-1; the D gene is possibly TRBD1 (5 bases). The CDR3 length is 13 residues. Germline V gene lookup returns CDR1 ENHRY and CDR2 SYGVKD. The V gene lost 3 bases and the J gene lost 7 bases, with 12 bases spanning the gap. CDR3 sequence: CAISEGQGSEAFF. The CDR3, as DNA: TGTGCCATCAGTGAAGGGCAGGGAAGTGAAGCTTTCTTT.

V gene TRBV18 combines with J gene TRBJ1-5; a weak D match, TRBD1 (5 bases). The CDR3 sequence is 17 residues long. Trimming removed 2 bases from V and 3 bases from J, with 17 bases in between. CDR1 and CDR2 (germline): KGHSH, LQKENI. The CDR3 protein is CASSPSPLGPLNQPQHF. DNA of the CDR3: TGTGCCAGCTCACCATCTCCCTTGGGGCCGCTCAATCAGCCCCAGCATTTT.

Comment on this clone: The sample contains more than one DNA sequence encoding this CDR3. CDR3 region: CASSRQGLSNQPQHF. DNA for the CDR3: TGTGCCAGCAGTAGACAGGGGTTAAGCAATCAGCCCCAGCATTTT. The V and J genes are TRBV27 and TRBJ1-5, with 8 bases identical to TRBD1. Germline V lookup: CDR1 MNHEY, CDR2 SMNVEV (reference sequence). Germline trimming cut 5 bases from V and 1 base from J; bases unmatched to any gene: 4. The CDR3 is made up of 15 amino acids.

This clone was observed a few times. V usage is TRBV7-2 and J usage is TRBJ2-2; D might be TRBD1 (6 bases). Germline CDR1 SGHTA, CDR2 FQGNSA. The V end lost 7 bases, the J end lost 0 bases, and 18 bases lay between the germline ends. The CDR3 consists of 17 residues. This CDR3 reads CASKGQGTYPNTGELFF. The DNA of the CDR3 is TGTGCCAGCAAAGGGCAGGGGACGTATCCGAACACCGGGGAGCTGTTTTTT. The whole variable domain, filled in from reference TRBV7-2 and TRBJ2-2, reads GAGVSQSPSNKVTEKGKDVELRCDPISGHTALYWYRQSLGQGLEFLIYFQGNSAPDKSGLPSDRFSAERTGGSVSTLTIQRTQQEDSAVYLCASKGQGTYPNTGELFFGEGSRLTVL.

The rearrangement joins TRBV4-1 to TRBJ1-5; D is ambiguous. The CDR3 has 15 residues. CDR1 is MGHRA and CDR2 is YSYEKL in the germline V gene. V was clipped by 2 bases and J by 5 bases, with 13 bases between them. The CDR3 DNA reads TGCGCCAGCAGCCAATTGGTACACCAATATCAGCCCCAGCATTTT. It codes for CASSQLVHQYQPQHF.

The chain joins TRBV11-3 to TRBJ2-1, with 8 bases that match TRBD1. The CDR3 contains 19 residues. CDR1 and CDR2 (germline): SGHNT, YENEEA. V was clipped by 5 bases and J by 3 bases; unmatched bases: 18. The CDR3 protein is CASSPDRGFSMVNYNEQFF. The CDR3 DNA reads TGTGCCAGCAGCCCCGACAGGGGCTTCTCTATGGTCAACTACAATGAGCAGTTCTTC.

This clone was observed a single time. The rearrangement uses TRBV21-1 and TRBJ1-5. TRBV21-1 is a pseudogene locus. The CDR3 runs to 19 residues. In DNA form, the CDR3 reads TGTGCCAGCAGCAAAGTCCGGGGTCCCGGGCCTTATAGCAATCAGCCCCAGCATTTT. This sequence encodes CASSKVRGPGPYSNQPQHF.

The rearrangement links TRBV5-1 to TRBJ2-2; maybe TRBD1 (6 bases). The CDR3 is 15 amino acids. V was shortened by 1 base and J by 2 bases, with 9 bases between the two germline ends. Germline CDR1 is SGHRS and CDR2 is YFSETQ. This CDR3 reads CASSLPQGNTGELFF. For the CDR3, the DNA is TGCGCCAGCAGCTTGCCACAGGGAAACACCGGGGAGCTGTTTTTT. The full variable domain, completed using reference TRBV5-1 and TRBJ2-2, is KAGVTQTPRYLIKTRGQQVTLSCSPISGHRSVSWYQQTPGQGLQFLFEYFSETQRNKGNFPGRFSGRQFSNSRSEMNVSTLELGDSALYLCASSLPQGNTGELFFGEGSRLTVL.

This clone was seen once. The chain employs TRBV5-6 and TRBJ2-1; TRBD1 matches 10 bases. The CDR3 covers 14 residues. Germline V CDR1 and CDR2: SGHDT, YYEEEE. The J segment lost 6 bases and the V segment lost 5 bases, leaving 5 bases of the junction unmatched. CDR3: CASRTGQGPNEQFF. The CDR3 nucleotides are TGTGCCAGCAGAACGGGACAGGGGCCCAATGAGCAGTTCTTC.

This chain connects TRBV7-9 to TRBJ1-3; D not resolved. The CDR3 consists of 14 residues. The V gene lost 5 bases and the J gene lost 0 bases, with 8 bases spanning the gap. Germline CDR1 and CDR2: SEHNR and FQNEAQ (reference sequence). CDR3 coding DNA: TGTGCCAGCAGCCCCGGGAACTCTGGAAACACCATATATTTT. The encoded protein is CASSPGNSGNTIYF.

The chain has TRBV9 and TRBJ1-4; D gene ambiguous. V was trimmed by 4 bases and J by 5 bases, leaving 15 bases between them. This CDR3 has 15 amino acids. In germline, CDR1 is SGDLS, CDR2 YYNGEE. CDR3 sequence reads: CASSSRRELNEKLFF. CDR3 in DNA: TGTGCCAGCAGCTCCCGCCGGGAGCTCAATGAAAAACTGTTTTTT.

CDR3 DNA: TGTGCCAGCAGCTTGGGCGGGGGGGGGCCCGCGACCTACGAGCAGTACTTC. It is translated as CASSLGGGGPATYEQYF. The chain carries TRBV7-2 and TRBJ2-7; 9 nucleotides line up with TRBD2. Germline CDR1 SGHTA, CDR2 FQGNSA. The CDR3 is made up of 17 amino acids. Trimming at V came to 3 bases and at J to 2 bases, leaving 11 bases not matched to a gene.